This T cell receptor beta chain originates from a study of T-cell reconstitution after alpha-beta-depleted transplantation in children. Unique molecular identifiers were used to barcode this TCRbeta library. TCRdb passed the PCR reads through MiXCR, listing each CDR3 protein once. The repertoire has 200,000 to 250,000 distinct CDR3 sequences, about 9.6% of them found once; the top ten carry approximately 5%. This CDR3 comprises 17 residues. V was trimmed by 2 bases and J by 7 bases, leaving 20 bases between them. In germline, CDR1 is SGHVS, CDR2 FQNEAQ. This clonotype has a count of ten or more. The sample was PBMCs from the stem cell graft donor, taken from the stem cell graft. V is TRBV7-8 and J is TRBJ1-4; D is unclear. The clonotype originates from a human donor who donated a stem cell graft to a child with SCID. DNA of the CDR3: TGTGCCAGCAGCTTAAGTCCGGGAAGGGATGGAAGTGAAAAACTGTTTTTT. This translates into CASSLSPGRDGSEKLFF.